The clone carrying this T cell receptor beta chain showed up just a few times. Its specificity is unknown. These data originate in a study of memory CD4+ T cells and cytomegalovirus serostatus. Study-wide context: Donors were healthy Belgian adults, under 10 CMV seropositive and approximately 25 seronegative. Findings of the study overall: Suggested: most of the CMV-linked TCR signature lies in CD4+ memory cells.

Per the study methods: After removing out-of-frame reads, around 2.2 million distinct TCRbeta sequences remained. Only in-frame clones appear in the TCRdb table, and some are missing; sequencing was by immunoSEQ multiplex PCR. That table supplies the V and J calls and clone size; D and trimming were determined from the DNA. The sample shows around 50,000 clones, 60% to 80% of them seen only once. The sort gate was single viable CD3+CD4+CD8-CD45RO+ cells for memory CD4+ T cells. Per germline, CDR1 SQVTM and CDR2 ANQGSEA. This CDR3 has 12 amino acids. Trimming shortened V by 3 bases and J by 2 bases, and 7 bases separated the two germline ends.

The sequenced material came from memory CD4+ T cells from blood. V gene TRBV29-1 combines with J gene TRBJ1-2; weak D call: TRBD1 (5 bases). The clonotype comes from an adult in good health and CMV-seronegative. The CDR3 loop is CSVERGNYGYTF. The DNA for the CDR3 is TGCAGCGTTGAGCGGGGGAACTATGGCTACACCTTC.